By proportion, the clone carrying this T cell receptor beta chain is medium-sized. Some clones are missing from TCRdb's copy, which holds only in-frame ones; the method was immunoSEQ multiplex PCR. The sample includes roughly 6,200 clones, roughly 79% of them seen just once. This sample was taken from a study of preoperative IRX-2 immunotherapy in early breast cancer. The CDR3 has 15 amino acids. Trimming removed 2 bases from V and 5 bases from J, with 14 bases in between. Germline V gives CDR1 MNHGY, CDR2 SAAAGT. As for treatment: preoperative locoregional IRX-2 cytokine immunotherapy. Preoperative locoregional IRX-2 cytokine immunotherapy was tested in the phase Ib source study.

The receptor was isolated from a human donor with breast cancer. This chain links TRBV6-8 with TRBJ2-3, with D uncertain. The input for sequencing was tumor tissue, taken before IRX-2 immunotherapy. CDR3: CASSYQQNFRDTQYF. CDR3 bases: TGTGCCAGCAGTTACCAACAGAACTTCAGAGATACGCAGTATTTT.